The 8 T cell receptor beta chains presented below share a single source sample, sequenced in a study of blood T cell repertoires in COVID-19. Method: immunoSEQ multiplex PCR; TCRdb's copy keeps in-frame clones and lacks some. The table shows hundreds of thousands of clones, with approximately 85% occurring only once. Sequenced material: PBMCs or T cells enriched from blood (not recorded which). The origin of the receptors is a woman between 50 and 59 years old who had recovered from COVID-19.

This rearrangement joins TRBV3-1 (or the pseudogene TRBV3-2) to TRBJ2-7, with 11 nucleotides matching TRBD2. J was trimmed by 6 bases and V by 3 bases; bases with no gene match: 16. CDR1 and CDR2 from the germline V gene are LGHDT and YNNKEL (reference sequence). This CDR3 spans 18 amino acids. Here the CDR3 DNA reads TGTGCCAGCAGCCAGGCATCTAGCGGGAGGCCAGAGAGGATCGAGCAGTACTTC. Its protein is CASSQASSGRPERIEQYF.

The chain uses TRBV6-2 or TRBV6-3 and TRBJ1-2, with D uncertain. Germline CDR1 and CDR2: MNHEY and SVGEGT. Trimming cost V 2 bases and J 2 bases, with 15 bases left between them. The CDR3 is 16 amino acids. The CDR3 DNA follows: TGTGCCAGCAGTTACGGATCATGGAGGCCCAACTATGGCTACACCTTC. Translating it yields CASSYGSWRPNYGYTF.

This sequence joins TRBV6-4 and TRBJ2-1; 14 nucleotides match TRBD2. Germline V CDR1 and CDR2: MRHNA, SNTAGT. With 6 bases clipped from V and 7 bases from J, the junction kept 17 bases outside the gene matches. This CDR3 comprises 19 residues. Here the CDR3 reads CASRPGLAGAPGPGNEQFF. The CDR3 nucleotides are TGTGCCAGCAGACCGGGACTAGCGGGGGCCCCTGGCCCTGGAAATGAGCAGTTCTTC.

J is TRBJ1-5 and V is TRBV6-2 or TRBV6-3; the match to TRBD1 covers 11 bases. V was pared by 8 bases and J by 6 bases, with 12 bases of the junction left unmatched. Germline V CDR1 and CDR2: MNHEY, SVGEGT. The CDR3 loop spans 16 amino acids. The CDR3 nucleotides are TGTGCCAGCCGCCGGGACAGGGGGTCACTTAGTCAGCCCCAGCATTTT. Translated: CASRRDRGSLSQPQHF.

The V gene is TRBV11-3, the J gene TRBJ1-1; 9 bases are a match to TRBD1. The V and J ends lost 3 bases and 5 bases, in that order; junction bases with no gene match: 4. There are 14 residues in the CDR3. CDR1 is SGHNT, CDR2 YENEEA, per germline. The CDR3 spells CASSFGTGRTEAFF. The CDR3 bases are TGTGCCAGCAGCTTCGGGACAGGGAGGACTGAAGCTTTCTTT.

The chain carries TRBV5-1 and TRBJ1-4; D not resolved. V gave up 4 bases and J gave up 5 bases, with 15 bases separating them. Germline assignment: CDR1 SGHRS and CDR2 YFSETQ. CDR3 length: 15 residues. CDR3 DNA sequence: TGCGCCAGCAGCAAGGCACGAGGGATAAATGAAAAACTGTTTTTT. This codes for CASSKARGINEKLFF.

This chain uses TRBV4-1 with TRBJ1-3, with 7 bases fitting TRBD1. V dropped 3 bases and J dropped 4; count of bases not matched to a gene: 9. Germline V gene lookup returns CDR1 MGHRA and CDR2 YSYEKL. The CDR3 extends over 16 amino acids. The CDR3 sequence: CASSHLQGLSGNTIYF. The CDR3 nucleotides are TGCGCCAGCAGCCACCTACAGGGGCTTTCGGGAAACACCATATATTTT.

V usage is TRBV10-3 and J usage is TRBJ2-7; D not resolved. V lost 0 bases, J lost 4 bases, and 7 bases lay in between. The CDR3 runs 13 residues. Germline CDR1 and CDR2: ENHRY and SYGVKD. CDR3 DNA sequence: TGTGCCATCAGTGAGTCCCGCGTTTACGAGCAGTACTTC. Protein: CAISESRVYEQYF.